A selection of T cell receptor beta chains follows, all from one sample in a study of regulatory T cells in long-lasting Graves disease. TCRdb re-derived calls from the multiplex PCR reads in MiXCR, one entry per CDR3 protein. The data contain more than 650,000 distinct CDR3 sequences, 25% to 35% of them singletons. Sequences were derived from peripheral blood mononuclear cells (PBMCs), sampled when the disease was refractory, from a patient treated with antithyroid drugs. These receptors all come from a female donor with Graves disease. CDR3s include the opening cysteine and the closing phenylalanine or tryptophan. Fields, in order: CDR3 DNA, CDR3 protein, J gene, D gene, V gene, clone size. The D gene is left open where the match is weak. A clone size is listed for some rows: how often the clone was seen (once, few, many), or a class if it is expanded.

DNA: TGTGCCTCCACCGGGGCGGGAGTTTACGAGCAGTACTTC
CDR3: CASTGAGVYEQYF
J: TRBJ2-7
D: TRBD2
V: TRBV7-2
size: -

DNA: TGTGCTAGTGGCCCCCCAGGGGCCCCTTGGAATGAGCAGTTCTTC
CDR3: CASGPPGAPWNEQFF
J: TRBJ2-1
D: -
V: TRBV12-5
size: -

DNA: TGTGCCAGCAGCTTAGCGGTCGGGACAGGATACTACGAGCAGTACTTC
CDR3: CASSLAVGTGYYEQYF
J: TRBJ2-7
D: TRBD1
V: TRBV7-9
size: -

DNA: TGTGCCAGCAGCTTAGGTCTATCCCTGGATACGCAGTATTTT
CDR3: CASSLGLSLDTQYF
J: TRBJ2-3
D: -
V: TRBV7-3
size: -

DNA: TGTGCCAGCAGCCGAGATCTCGGAGAAGACTATGGCTACACCTTC
CDR3: CASSRDLGEDYGYTF
J: TRBJ1-2
D: -
V: TRBV3-1
size: -

DNA: TGTGCCAGCAGTTACAATCCCCACTATGGCTACACCTTC
CDR3: CASSYNPHYGYTF
J: TRBJ1-2
D: -
V: TRBV6-2/TRBV6-3
size: -

DNA: TGTGCCAGCAGTTTCCTTACGGGTCAGCCCCAGCATTTT
CDR3: CASSFLTGQPQHF
J: TRBJ1-5
D: -
V: TRBV12-3/TRBV12-4
size: few

DNA: TGTGCCAGCAGATTTTCGGACAGCTATGGCTACACCTTC
CDR3: CASRFSDSYGYTF
J: TRBJ1-2
D: -
V: TRBV28
size: few

DNA: TGTGCCAGCAGCCAAGCAACAGGGATTGCAACTAATGAAAAACTGTTTTTT
CDR3: CASSQATGIATNEKLFF
J: TRBJ1-4
D: -
V: TRBV3-1
size: -

DNA: TGTGCCAGCAGAAGTTCGGGACAGGAAGTCGGCTACACCTTC
CDR3: CASRSSGQEVGYTF
J: TRBJ1-2
D: TRBD1
V: TRBV6-1
size: -

DNA: TGTGCCAGCAGTATGCCGGGACAGACCTACGAGCAGTACTTC
CDR3: CASSMPGQTYEQYF
J: TRBJ2-7
D: TRBD1
V: TRBV27
size: few